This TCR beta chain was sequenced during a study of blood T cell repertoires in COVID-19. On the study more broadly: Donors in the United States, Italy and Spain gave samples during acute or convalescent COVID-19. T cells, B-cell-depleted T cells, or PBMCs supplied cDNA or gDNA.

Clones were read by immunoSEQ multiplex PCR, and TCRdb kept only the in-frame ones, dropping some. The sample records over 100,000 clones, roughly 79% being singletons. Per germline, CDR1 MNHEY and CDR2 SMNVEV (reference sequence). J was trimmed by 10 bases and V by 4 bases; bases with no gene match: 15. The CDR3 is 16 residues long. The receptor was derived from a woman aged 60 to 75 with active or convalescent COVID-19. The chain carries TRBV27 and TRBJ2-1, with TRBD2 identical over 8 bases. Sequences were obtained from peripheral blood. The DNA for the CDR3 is TGTGCCAGCAGTTCAACCGGGACTAGTGGGATGCGCGAGCAGTTCTTC. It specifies CASSSTGTSGMREQFF.